This T cell receptor (beta chain) stems from a study of high-grade serous ovarian cancer treatment subgroups. Tumor tissue was taken before any definitive surgery or chemotherapy was given. Method: immunoSEQ multiplex PCR; TCRdb's copy keeps in-frame clones and lacks some. Of around 3,500 clones listed, 68% are singletons. This CDR3 is built from 17 residues. Germline CDR1 is SGHTA and CDR2 is FQGNSA. The V gene lost 5 bases and the J gene lost 0 bases, with 19 bases spanning the gap. The chain employs TRBV7-2 and TRBJ1-1, with D unclear. The source is a human donor with high-grade serous ovarian cancer. Material for sequencing was tumor tissue. Written as DNA, the CDR3 is TGTGCCAGCAGCCCCGCATTTTTCCCCCACATGAACACTGAAGCTTTCTTT. This gives the protein CASSPAFFPHMNTEAFF.